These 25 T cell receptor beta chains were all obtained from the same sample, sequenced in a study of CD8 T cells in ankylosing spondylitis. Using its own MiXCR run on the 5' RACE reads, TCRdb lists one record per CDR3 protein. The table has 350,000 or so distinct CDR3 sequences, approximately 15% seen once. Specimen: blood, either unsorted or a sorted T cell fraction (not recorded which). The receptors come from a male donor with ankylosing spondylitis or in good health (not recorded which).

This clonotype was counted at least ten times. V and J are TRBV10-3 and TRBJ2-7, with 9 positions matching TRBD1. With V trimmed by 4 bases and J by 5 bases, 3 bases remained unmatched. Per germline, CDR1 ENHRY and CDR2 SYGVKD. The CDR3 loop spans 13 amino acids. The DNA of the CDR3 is TGTGCCATCAGTGGGGACAGGGCCAACGAGCAGTACTTC. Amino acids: CAISGDRANEQYF.

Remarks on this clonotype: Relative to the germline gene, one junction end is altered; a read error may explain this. The CDR3 region has the DNA TGCGCCAGCAGCGCTACAGGAAGTTCCTACGGGCAGTACTTC. Translation gives CASSATGSSYGQYF. The rearrangement uses TRBV5-1 and TRBJ2-7, with D possibly being TRBD1 (5 bases). Germline assignment: CDR1 SGHRS and CDR2 YFSETQ. This CDR3 region has 14 residues.

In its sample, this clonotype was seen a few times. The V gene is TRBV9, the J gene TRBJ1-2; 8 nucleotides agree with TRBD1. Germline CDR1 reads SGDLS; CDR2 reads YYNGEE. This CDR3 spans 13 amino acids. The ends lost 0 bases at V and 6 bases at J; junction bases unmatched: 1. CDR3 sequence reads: CASSVATGDGYTF. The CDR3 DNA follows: TGTGCCAGCAGCGTAGCGACAGGGGATGGCTACACCTTC.

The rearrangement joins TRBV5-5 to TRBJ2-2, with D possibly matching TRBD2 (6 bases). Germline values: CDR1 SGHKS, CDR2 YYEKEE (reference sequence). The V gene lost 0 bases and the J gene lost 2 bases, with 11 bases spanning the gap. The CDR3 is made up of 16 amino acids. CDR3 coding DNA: TGTGCCAGCAGCTTGGTCCCTAGCGTTAACACCGGGGAGCTGTTTTTT. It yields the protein CASSLVPSVNTGELFF.

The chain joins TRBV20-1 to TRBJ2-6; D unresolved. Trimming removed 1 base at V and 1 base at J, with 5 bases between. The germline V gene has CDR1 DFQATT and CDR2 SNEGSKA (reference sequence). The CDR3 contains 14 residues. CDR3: CSARVRSGANVLTF. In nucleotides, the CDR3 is TGCAGTGCTAGAGTCAGGTCTGGGGCCAACGTCCTGACTTTC.

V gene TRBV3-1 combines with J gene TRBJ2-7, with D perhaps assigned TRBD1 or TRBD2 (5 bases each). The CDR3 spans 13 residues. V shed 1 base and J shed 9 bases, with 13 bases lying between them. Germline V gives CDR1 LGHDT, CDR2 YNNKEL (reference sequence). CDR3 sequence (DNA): TGTGCCAGCAGCCAAGGAGATGGGGGATCGCAGTACTTC. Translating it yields CASSQGDGGSQYF.

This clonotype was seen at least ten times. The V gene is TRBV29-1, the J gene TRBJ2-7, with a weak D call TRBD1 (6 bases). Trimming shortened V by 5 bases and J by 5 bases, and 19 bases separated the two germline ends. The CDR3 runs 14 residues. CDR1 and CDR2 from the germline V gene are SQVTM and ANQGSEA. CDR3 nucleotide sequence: TGCAGCGTTTATCGACAGGAGACCAACCACGAGCAGTACTTC. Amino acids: CSVYRQETNHEQYF.

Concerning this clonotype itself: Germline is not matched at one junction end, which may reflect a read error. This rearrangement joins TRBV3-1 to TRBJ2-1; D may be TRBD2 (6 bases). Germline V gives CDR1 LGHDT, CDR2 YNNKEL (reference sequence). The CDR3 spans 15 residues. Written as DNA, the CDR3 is TGTCCCAGCGCGCCCGGGACTCATGCATGGGATGAGCAGTTCTTC. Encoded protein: CPSAPGTHAWDEQFF.

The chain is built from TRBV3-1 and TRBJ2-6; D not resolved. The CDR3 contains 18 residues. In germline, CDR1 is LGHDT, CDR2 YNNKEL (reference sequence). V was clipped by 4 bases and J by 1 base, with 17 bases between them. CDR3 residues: CASSPGPDFYSGANVLTF. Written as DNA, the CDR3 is TGTGCCAGCAGCCCGGGCCCTGACTTCTATTCTGGGGCCAACGTCCTGACTTTC.

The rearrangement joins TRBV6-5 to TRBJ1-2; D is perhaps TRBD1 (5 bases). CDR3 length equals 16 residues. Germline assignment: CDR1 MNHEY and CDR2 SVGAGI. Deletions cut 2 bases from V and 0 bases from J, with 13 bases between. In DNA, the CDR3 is TGTGCCAGCAGTTACGGGGCTCCGCCAGCTAACTATGGCTACACCTTC. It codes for CASSYGAPPANYGYTF.

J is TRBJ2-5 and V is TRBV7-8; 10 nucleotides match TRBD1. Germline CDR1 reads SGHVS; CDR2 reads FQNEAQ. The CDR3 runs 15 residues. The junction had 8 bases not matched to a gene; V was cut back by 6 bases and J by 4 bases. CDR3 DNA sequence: TGTGCCAGCAGTATACCGGGACAGGGGATAGAGACCCAGTACTTC. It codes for CASSIPGQGIETQYF.

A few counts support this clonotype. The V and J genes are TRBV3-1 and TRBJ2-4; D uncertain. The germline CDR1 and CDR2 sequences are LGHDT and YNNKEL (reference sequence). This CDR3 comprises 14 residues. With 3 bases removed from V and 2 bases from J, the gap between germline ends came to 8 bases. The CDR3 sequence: CASSQEGSKNIQYF. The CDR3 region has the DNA TGTGCCAGCAGCCAGGAAGGATCCAAAAACATTCAGTACTTC.

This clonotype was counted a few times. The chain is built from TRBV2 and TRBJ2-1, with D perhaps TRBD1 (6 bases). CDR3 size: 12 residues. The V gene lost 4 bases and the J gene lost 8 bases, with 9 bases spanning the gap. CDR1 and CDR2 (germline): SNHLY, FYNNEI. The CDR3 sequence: CASSGTGYEQFF. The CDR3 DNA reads TGTGCCAGCAGTGGCACAGGGTATGAGCAGTTCTTC.

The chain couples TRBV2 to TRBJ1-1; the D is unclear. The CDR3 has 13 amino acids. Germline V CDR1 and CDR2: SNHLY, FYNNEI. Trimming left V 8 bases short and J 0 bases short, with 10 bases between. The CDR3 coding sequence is TGTGCCAGCCTCAGCCTGGTGAACACTGAAGCTTTCTTT. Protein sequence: CASLSLVNTEAFF.

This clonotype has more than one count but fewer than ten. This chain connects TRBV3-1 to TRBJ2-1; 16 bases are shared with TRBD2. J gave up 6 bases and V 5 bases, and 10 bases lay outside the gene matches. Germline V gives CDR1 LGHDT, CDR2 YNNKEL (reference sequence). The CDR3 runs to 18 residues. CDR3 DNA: TGTGCCAGCAGCAGGGGACTAGCGGGAGGGGGGTCGACCAATGAGCAGTTCTTC. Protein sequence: CASSRGLAGGGSTNEQFF.

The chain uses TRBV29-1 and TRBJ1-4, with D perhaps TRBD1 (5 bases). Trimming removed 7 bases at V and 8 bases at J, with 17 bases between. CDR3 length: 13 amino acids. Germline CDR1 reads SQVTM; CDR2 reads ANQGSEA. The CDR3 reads CSASQEAGEKLFF. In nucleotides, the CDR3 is TGCAGCGCCTCACAGGAGGCAGGCGAAAAACTGTTTTTT.

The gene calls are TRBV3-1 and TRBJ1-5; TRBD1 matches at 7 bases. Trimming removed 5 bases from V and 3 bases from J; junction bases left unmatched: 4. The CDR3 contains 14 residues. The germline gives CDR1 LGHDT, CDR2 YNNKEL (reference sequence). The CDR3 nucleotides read TGTGCCAGCAGCTCCGGGACAGTCAATCAGCCCCAGCATTTT. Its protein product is CASSSGTVNQPQHF.

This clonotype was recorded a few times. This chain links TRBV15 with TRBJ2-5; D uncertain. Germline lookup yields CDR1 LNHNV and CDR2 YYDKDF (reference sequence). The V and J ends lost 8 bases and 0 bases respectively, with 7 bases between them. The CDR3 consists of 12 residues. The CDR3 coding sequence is TGTGCCACCTCCCAGTACCAAGAGACCCAGTACTTC. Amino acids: CATSQYQETQYF.

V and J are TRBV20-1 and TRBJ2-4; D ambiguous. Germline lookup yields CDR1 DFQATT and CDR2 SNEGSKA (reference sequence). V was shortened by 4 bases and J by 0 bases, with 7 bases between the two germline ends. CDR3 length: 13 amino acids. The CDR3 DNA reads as TGCAGTGCTACAGGACCAGCCAAAAACATTCAGTACTTC. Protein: CSATGPAKNIQYF.

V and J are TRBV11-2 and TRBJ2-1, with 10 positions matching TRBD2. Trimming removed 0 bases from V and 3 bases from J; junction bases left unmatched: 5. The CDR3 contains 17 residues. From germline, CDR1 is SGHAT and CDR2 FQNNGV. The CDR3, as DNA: TGTGCCAGCAGCTTAGATTCTAGCGGGAGCATCTACAATGAGCAGTTCTTC. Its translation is CASSLDSSGSIYNEQFF.

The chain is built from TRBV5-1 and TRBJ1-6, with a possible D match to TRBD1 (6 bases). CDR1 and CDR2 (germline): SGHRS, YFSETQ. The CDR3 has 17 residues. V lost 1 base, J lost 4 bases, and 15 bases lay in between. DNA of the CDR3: TGCGCCAGCAGCTTGCAGGGGTCCAGCCGATATAATTCACCCCTCCACTTT. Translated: CASSLQGSSRYNSPLHF.

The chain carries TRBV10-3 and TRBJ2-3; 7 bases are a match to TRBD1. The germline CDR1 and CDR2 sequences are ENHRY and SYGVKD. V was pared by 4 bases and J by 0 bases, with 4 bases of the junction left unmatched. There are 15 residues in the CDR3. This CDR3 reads CAISGGQMSTDTQYF. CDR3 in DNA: TGTGCCATCAGTGGGGGACAGATGAGCACAGATACGCAGTATTTT.

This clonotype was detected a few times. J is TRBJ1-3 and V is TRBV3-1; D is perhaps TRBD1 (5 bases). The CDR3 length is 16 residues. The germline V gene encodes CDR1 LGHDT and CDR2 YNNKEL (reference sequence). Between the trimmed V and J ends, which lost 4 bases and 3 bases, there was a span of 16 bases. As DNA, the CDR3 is TGTGCCAGCAGCCCCCCGGCTGGGGCCGGTGGAAACACCATATATTTT. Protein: CASSPPAGAGGNTIYF.

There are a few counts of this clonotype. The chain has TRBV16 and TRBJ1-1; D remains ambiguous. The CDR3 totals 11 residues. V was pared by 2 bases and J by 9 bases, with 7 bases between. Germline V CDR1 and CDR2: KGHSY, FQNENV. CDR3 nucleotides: TGTGCCAGCAGCCAAGCCGAGAAAGCTTTCTTT. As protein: CASSQAEKAFF. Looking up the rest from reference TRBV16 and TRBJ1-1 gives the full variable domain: GEEVAQTPKHLVRGEGQKAKLYCAPIKGHSYVFWYQQVLKNEFKFLISFQNENVFDETGMPKERFSAKCLPNSPCSLEIQATKLEDSAVYFCASSQAEKAFFGQGTRLTVV.

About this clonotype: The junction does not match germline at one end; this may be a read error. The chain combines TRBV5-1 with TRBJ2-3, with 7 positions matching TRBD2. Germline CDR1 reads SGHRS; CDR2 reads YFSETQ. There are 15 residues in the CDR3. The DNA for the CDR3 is TGCGCCAGCAGCTTAATAGCGGGTGGCACAGATACGCGGTATTTT. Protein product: CASSLIAGGTDTRYF.